The 14 T cell receptor beta chains given below trace back to one sample, sequenced in a study of graft-versus-host responses after intestinal transplantation. The antigens for these receptors are not known. Method: immunoSEQ multiplex PCR; TCRdb's copy keeps in-frame clones and lacks some. Of under 100,000 clones in the sample, roughly 80% were seen once. Source: unstimulated CD4+ T cells sorted from spleen or lymph node cells, taken before intestinal transplant. The receptors originated from a human donor who received an intestinal transplant.

The chain is built from TRBV6-1 and TRBJ2-7; no clear D. V was trimmed by 7 bases and J by 5 bases, leaving 15 bases between them. Germline-derived CDR1 and CDR2 are MNHNS and SASEGT. There are 13 residues in the CDR3. The DNA of the CDR3 is TGTGCCAGCACCCTCCTTTTGTCCGACGAGCAGTACTTC. It specifies CASTLLLSDEQYF.

The chain recombines TRBV5-1 with TRBJ1-4; D call uncertain. The V gene lost 0 bases and the J gene lost 5 bases, with 17 bases spanning the gap. The V gene's germline CDR1 is SGHRS and CDR2 YFSETQ. The CDR3 is 17 residues long. This chain's CDR3 is CASSLDPLRTGNEKLFF. The DNA for the CDR3 is TGCGCCAGCAGCTTGGATCCCCTTCGTACCGGGAATGAAAAACTGTTTTTT.

This clone was seen a single time. The chain recombines TRBV28 with TRBJ2-3; the D gene is possibly TRBD2 (6 bases). The V gene lost 3 bases and the J gene lost 3 bases, with 13 bases spanning the gap. The CDR3 consists of 15 residues. Germline V gives CDR1 MDHEN, CDR2 SYDVKM. The CDR3 region is CASSFTRDRTDTQYF. Written as DNA, the CDR3 is TGTGCCAGCAGTTTTACGCGGGATAGGACAGATACGCAGTATTTT.

The chain couples TRBV19 to TRBJ2-1, with 9 nucleotides matching TRBD2. Germline assignment: CDR1 LNHDA and CDR2 SQIVND (reference sequence). The CDR3 length is 16 residues. Trimming took 5 bases from V and 7 from J; bases not matched to a gene: 12. Here the CDR3 DNA reads TGTGCCAGTAGTGACGTCAGCGGGGGGACCCGGAATGAGCAGTTCTTC. Translating gives CASSDVSGGTRNEQFF.

The chain has TRBV11-2 and TRBJ2-7; D possibly corresponds to TRBD1 (6 bases). The V gene lost 5 bases and the J gene lost 2 bases, with 13 bases spanning the gap. This CDR3 spans 14 amino acids. Germline V CDR1 and CDR2: SGHAT, FQNNGV. The CDR3 reads CASSTNRDTYEQYF. The CDR3 nucleotides read TGTGCCAGCAGCACAAACAGGGATACCTACGAGCAGTACTTC.

The rearrangement links TRBV30 to TRBJ2-7; perhaps TRBD2 as D (6 bases). The CDR3 is made up of 11 amino acids. V was shortened by 1 base and J by 6 bases, with 7 bases between the two germline ends. Germline V gene data show CDR1 as GTSNPN and CDR2 as SVGIG (reference sequence). The CDR3 DNA sequence: TGTGCCTGGAGTGGGGGGGTCGAGCAGTACTTC. It specifies CAWSGGVEQYF.

In its sample, this clone was seen once. This rearrangement joins TRBV19 to TRBJ2-1; TRBD2 matches 9 bases. The CDR3 length is 16 residues. V gave up 5 bases and J gave up 9 bases; unmatched junction bases: 14. Germline values: CDR1 LNHDA, CDR2 SQIVND (reference sequence). CDR3 nucleotides: TGTGCCAGTAGTGTCTCGGGACTAGCCGATTGGGCTGAGCAGTTCTTC. The encoded protein is CASSVSGLADWAEQFF.

The chain is built from TRBV25-1 and TRBJ2-5, with a tentative D call TRBD2 (6 bases). V was clipped by 4 bases and J by 5 bases, with 8 bases between them. The CDR3 loop spans 12 amino acids. CDR1 is MGHDK and CDR2 is SYGVNS in the germline V gene. The CDR3 nucleotides read TGTGCCAGCAGTGCCGGAGGGGAGACCCAGTACTTC. It translates to CASSAGGETQYF.

The CDR3 nucleotides read TGTGCCATCAGTGAGTGGCAGTCGAACACCGGGGAGCTGTTTTTT. Translation gives CAISEWQSNTGELFF. The chain employs TRBV10-3 and TRBJ2-2; D remains ambiguous. The CDR3 spans 15 residues. Trimming took off 1 base at V and 0 bases at J, with 6 bases between the two ends. Germline CDR1 and CDR2: ENHRY and SYGVKD.

This clone appeared a single time. This rearrangement joins TRBV4-1 to TRBJ2-5; 10 bases line up with TRBD1. The germline gives CDR1 MGHRA, CDR2 YSYEKL. V shed 0 bases, J shed 4 bases, and the junction held 2 bases outside the gene matches. CDR3 size: 15 residues. The CDR3 nucleotides are TGCGCCAGCAGCCAAGAATGGACAGGGGGAGAGACCCAGTACTTC. This gives the protein CASSQEWTGGETQYF.

The V gene is TRBV7-2, the J gene TRBJ2-7; a weak D match, TRBD2 (6 bases). V dropped 2 bases and J dropped 2 bases, with 10 bases sitting between them. The CDR3 contains 14 residues. Per the germline V gene, CDR1 is SGHTA and CDR2 is FQGNSA. CDR3 sequence reads: CASSLSASAYEQYF. The CDR3 region has the DNA TGTGCCAGCAGCTTATCGGCTAGCGCCTACGAGCAGTACTTC.

The chain combines TRBV9 with TRBJ1-1; D might be TRBD1 (6 bases). Germline assignment: CDR1 SGDLS and CDR2 YYNGEE. The CDR3 has 14 residues. V was clipped by 4 bases and J by 10 bases, with 20 bases between them. The CDR3 nucleotides read TGTGCCAGCAGCTTCCTCGGGCAGGGGTCGGGAGCTTTCTTT. This encodes CASSFLGQGSGAFF.

This rearrangement joins TRBV2 to TRBJ1-1; 7 bases are shared with TRBD1. Unmatched junction bases numbered 7, after V lost 6 bases and J lost 3 bases. The CDR3 loop spans 14 amino acids. Germline assignment: CDR1 SNHLY and CDR2 FYNNEI. For the CDR3, the DNA is TGTGCCAGCAGCAGACAGGGCAAGGACACTGAAGCTTTCTTT. Its translation is CASSRQGKDTEAFF.

This chain connects TRBV5-7 to TRBJ2-5, with D possibly TRBD2 on 5 matching bases. TRBV5-7 is labeled an ORF, and its function is uncertain. V was cut by 1 base and J by 5 bases, with 6 bases left in between. The CDR3 contains 12 residues. CDR3 DNA: TGTGCCAGCAGCTTGAGGAGGGAGACCCAGTACTTC. It is translated as CASSLRRETQYF.